This TCR beta chain comes out of a study of CD8 T cell repertoires and HIV-1 epitope variants. Study in general: Equal numbers of autologous T cell-negative cells presented antigen to enriched T cells. Points from the study as a whole: Fewer than ten TCR beta clonotypes were antigen-specific, roughly six apparently recognizing autologous or escape variants.

The length of the CDR3 is 15 residues. Unmatched junction bases numbered 7, after V lost 1 base and J lost 7 bases. Germline V gene lookup returns CDR1 SGHRS and CDR2 YFSETQ. This table comes from immunoSEQ multiplex PCR, and its TCRdb copy is limited to in-frame clones, with some not included. There are fewer than 4,500 clones in the sample; roughly 70% occur only once, and approximately 45% lies in the top ten. This clone has a single count. Its antigen remains unidentified. The TCR sequence derives from a male donor with HIV. The chain combines TRBV5-1 with TRBJ2-1; 8 bases align to TRBD2. The specimen sequenced was cultured CD8+ T cells derived from PBMCs. CDR3 residues: CASSLTVAGINEQFF. The CDR3 DNA is TGCGCCAGCAGCTTGACGGTAGCGGGAATAAATGAGCAGTTCTTC.